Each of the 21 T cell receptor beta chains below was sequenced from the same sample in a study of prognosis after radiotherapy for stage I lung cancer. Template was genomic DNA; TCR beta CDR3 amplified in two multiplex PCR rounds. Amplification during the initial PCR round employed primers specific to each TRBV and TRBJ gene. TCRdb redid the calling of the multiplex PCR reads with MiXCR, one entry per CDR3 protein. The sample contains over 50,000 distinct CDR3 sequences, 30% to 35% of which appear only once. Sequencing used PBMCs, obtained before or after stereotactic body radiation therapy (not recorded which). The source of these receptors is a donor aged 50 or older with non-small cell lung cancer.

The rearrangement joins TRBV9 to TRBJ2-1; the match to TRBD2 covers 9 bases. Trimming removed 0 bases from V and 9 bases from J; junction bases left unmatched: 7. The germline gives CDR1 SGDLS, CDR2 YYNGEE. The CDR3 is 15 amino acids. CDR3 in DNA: TGTGCCAGCAGCGTAGGAGGCGGGAGGGCCGCTGAGCAGTTCTTC. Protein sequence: CASSVGGGRAAEQFF.

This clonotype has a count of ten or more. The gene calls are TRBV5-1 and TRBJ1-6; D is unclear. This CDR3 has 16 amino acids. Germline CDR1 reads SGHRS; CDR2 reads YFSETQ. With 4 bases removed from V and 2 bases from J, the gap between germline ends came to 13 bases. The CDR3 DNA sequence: TGCGCCAGCAGCGGCGAGGGTACGCCCTATAATTCACCCCTCCACTTT. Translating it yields CASSGEGTPYNSPLHF.

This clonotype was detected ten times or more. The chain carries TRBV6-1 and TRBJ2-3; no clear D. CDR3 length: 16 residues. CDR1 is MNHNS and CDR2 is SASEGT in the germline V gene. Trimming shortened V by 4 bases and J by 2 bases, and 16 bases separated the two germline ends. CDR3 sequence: CASSVPHGTITDTQYF. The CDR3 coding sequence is TGTGCCAGCAGTGTTCCCCATGGCACAATCACAGATACGCAGTATTTT.

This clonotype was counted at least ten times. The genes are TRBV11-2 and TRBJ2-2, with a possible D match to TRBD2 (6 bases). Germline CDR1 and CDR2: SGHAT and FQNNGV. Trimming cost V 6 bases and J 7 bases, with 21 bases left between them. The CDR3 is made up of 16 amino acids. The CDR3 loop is CASSPGGERRVGELFF. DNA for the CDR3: TGTGCCAGCAGTCCCGGGGGAGAGAGACGGGTCGGGGAGCTGTTTTTT.

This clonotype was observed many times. The CDR3 DNA sequence: TGTGCTAGTGGTTTGACCGGGACTAGGTACTTC. Protein sequence: CASGLTGTRYF. The chain has TRBV12-5 and TRBJ2-5; the match to TRBD2 covers 8 bases. The J segment lost 13 bases and the V segment lost 2 bases, leaving 3 bases of the junction unmatched. The CDR3 has 11 residues. The germline gives CDR1 LGHNT, CDR2 FRNRAP.

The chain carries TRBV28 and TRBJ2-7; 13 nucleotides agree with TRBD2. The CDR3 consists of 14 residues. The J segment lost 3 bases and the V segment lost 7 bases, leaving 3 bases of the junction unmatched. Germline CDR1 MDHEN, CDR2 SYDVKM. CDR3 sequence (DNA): TGTGCCAGCACCCGGACTAGCGGGGGCTACGAGCAGTACTTC. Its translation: CASTRTSGGYEQYF.

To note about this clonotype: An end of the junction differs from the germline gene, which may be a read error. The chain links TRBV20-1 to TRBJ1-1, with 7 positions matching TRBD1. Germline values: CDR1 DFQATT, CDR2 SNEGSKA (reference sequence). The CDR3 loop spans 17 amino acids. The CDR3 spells CSAIDRDRTWTNTESFF. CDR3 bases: TGCAGTGCTATAGATCGGGACAGAACTTGGACGAACACTGAATCTTTCTTT.

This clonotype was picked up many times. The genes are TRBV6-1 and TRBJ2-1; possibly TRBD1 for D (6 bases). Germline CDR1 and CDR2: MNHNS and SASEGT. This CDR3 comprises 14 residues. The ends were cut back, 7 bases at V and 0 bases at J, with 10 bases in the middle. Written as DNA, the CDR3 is TGTGCCAGCACGACAGGAAACTCCTACAATGAGCAGTTCTTC. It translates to CASTTGNSYNEQFF.

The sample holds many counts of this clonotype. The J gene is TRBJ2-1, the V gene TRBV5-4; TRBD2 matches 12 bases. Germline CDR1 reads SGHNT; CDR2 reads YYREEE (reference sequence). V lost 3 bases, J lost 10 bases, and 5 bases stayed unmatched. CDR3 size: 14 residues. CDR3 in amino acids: CASSSLAGGGEQFF. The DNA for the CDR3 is TGTGCCAGCAGCTCCCTAGCGGGAGGGGGCGAGCAGTTCTTC.

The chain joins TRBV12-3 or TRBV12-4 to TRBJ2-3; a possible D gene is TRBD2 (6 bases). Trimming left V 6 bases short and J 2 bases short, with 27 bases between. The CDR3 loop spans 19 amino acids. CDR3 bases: TGTGCCAGCAGCCCTGGACTATCGGGATTTCTCCCTTACACAGATACGCAGTATTTT. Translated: CASSPGLSGFLPYTDTQYF.

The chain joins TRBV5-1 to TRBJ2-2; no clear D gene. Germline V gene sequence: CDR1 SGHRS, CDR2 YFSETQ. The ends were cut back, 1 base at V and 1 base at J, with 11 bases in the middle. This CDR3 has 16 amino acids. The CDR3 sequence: CASSLYPALNTGELFF. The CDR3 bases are TGCGCCAGCAGCTTGTACCCTGCGCTGAACACCGGGGAGCTGTTTTTT.

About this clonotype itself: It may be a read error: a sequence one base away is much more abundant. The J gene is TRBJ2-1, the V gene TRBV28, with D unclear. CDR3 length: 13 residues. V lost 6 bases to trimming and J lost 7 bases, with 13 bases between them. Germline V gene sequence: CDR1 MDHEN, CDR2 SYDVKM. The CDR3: CASRLTMENEQFF. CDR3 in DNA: TGTGCCAGCAGACTGACAATGGAAAATGAGCAGTTCTTC.

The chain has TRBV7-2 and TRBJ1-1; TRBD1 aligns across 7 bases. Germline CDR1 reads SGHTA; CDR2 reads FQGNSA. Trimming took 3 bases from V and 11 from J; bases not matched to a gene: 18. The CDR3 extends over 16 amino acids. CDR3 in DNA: TGTGCCAGCAGCTTCCGGACAGGCGGCGCGGTTACGGTGGCTTTCTTT. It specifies CASSFRTGGAVTVAFF.

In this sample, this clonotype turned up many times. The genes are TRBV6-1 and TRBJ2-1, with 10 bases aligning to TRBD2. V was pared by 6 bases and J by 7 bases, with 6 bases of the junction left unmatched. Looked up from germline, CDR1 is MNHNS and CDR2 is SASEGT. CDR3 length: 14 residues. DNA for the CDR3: TGTGCCAGCAGCACCGGGACTAGCGTTAATGAGCAGTTCTTC. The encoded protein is CASSTGTSVNEQFF.

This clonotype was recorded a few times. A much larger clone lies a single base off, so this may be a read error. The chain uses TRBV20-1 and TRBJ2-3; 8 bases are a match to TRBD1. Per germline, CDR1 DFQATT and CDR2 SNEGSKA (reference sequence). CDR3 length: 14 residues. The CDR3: CSAMTATGTGTQYF. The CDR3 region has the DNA TGCAGTGCCATGACAGCCACGGGGACAGGTACGCAGTATTTT.

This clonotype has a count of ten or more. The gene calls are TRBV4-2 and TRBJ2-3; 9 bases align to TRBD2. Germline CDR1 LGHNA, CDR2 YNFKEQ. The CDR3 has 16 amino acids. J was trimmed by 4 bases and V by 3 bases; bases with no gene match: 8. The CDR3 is CASSQVLAGRSDTQYF. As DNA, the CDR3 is TGTGCCAGCAGCCAGGTTCTAGCGGGAAGGTCAGATACGCAGTATTTT.

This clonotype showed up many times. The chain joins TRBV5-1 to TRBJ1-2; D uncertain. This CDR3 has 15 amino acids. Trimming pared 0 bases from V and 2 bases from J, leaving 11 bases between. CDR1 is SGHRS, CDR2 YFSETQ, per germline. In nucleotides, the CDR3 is TGCGCCAGCAGCTTGGGCCCCGGAGACAACTATGGCTACACCTTC. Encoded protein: CASSLGPGDNYGYTF.

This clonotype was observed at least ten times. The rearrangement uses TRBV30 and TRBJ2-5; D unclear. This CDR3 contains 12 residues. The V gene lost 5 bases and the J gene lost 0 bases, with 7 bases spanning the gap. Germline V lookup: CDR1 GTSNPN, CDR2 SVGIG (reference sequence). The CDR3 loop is CAWRDNQETQYF. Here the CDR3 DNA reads TGTGCCTGGCGTGACAACCAAGAGACCCAGTACTTC.

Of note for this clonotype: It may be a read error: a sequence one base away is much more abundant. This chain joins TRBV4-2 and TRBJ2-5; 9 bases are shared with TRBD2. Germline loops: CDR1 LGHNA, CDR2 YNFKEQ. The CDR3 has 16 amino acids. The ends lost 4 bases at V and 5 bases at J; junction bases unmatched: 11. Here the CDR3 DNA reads TGTGCCAGCAGCCGAGATGTAGCGGGAGCGGTGGAGACCCAGTACTTC. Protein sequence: CASSRDVAGAVETQYF.

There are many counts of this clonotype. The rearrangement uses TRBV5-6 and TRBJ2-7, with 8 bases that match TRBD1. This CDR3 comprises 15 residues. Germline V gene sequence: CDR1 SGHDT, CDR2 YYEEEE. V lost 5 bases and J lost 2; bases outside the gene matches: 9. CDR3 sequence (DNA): TGTGCCAGCAGTCGAACCGGGACAGGAACCTACGAGCAGTACTTC. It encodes CASSRTGTGTYEQYF.

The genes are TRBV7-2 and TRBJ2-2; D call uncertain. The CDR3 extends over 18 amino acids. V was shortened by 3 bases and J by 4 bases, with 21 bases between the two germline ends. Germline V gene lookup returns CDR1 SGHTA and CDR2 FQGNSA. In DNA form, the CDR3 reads TGTGCCAGCAGCTTGTGTGCAGCTACCACGTCCAGCACCGGGGAGCTGTTTTTT. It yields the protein CASSLCAATTSSTGELFF.